A single sample gave rise to the 15 T cell receptor beta chains below, sequenced in a study of radiation and T cells in renal cell carcinoma. Treatment of the sample: treatment-naive control, cytoreductive nephrectomy. This table comes from immunoSEQ multiplex PCR, and its TCRdb copy is limited to in-frame clones, with some not included. Found here are fewer than 10,000 clones, about two thirds of them singletons; the top ten hold around 15%. Here the sequenced sample was tumor tissue, taken from a patient whose treatment was nephrectomy without radiotherapy. The receptors were sampled from a man in his sixties with renal cell carcinoma.

Notes on this clone: Relative to the germline gene, one junction end is altered; a read error may explain this. This chain uses TRBV7-9 with TRBJ2-2; D gene unclear. CDR3 size: 13 residues. Germline-derived CDR1 and CDR2 are SEHNR and FQNEAQ (reference sequence). CDR3 region: CVSSLGHTGELFF. DNA for the CDR3: TGTGTCAGCAGCTTAGGCCACACCGGGGAGCTGTTTTTT.

V and J are TRBV18 and TRBJ2-5; 8 bases align to TRBD1. The germline gives CDR1 KGHSH, CDR2 LQKENI. CDR3 length: 15 amino acids. The V and J ends lost 6 bases and 3 bases, in that order; junction bases with no gene match: 9. CDR3 region: CASSTWGQAEETQYF. For the CDR3, the DNA is TGTGCCAGCTCGACATGGGGACAGGCGGAAGAGACCCAGTACTTC.

The chain employs TRBV6-6 and TRBJ2-2, with TRBD2 identical over 8 bases. CDR1 and CDR2 (germline): MNHNY, SVGAGI (reference sequence). The CDR3 has 16 residues. J gave up 5 bases and V 5 bases, and 10 bases lay outside the gene matches. The CDR3 coding sequence is TGTGCCAGCAGTAGACTAGCGTCGATCATTACCGGGGAGCTGTTTTTT. This gives the protein CASSRLASIITGELFF.

The J gene is TRBJ2-3, the V gene TRBV5-5; D is tentatively TRBD1 or TRBD2 (5 bases each). Germline CDR1 reads SGHKS; CDR2 reads YYEKEE (reference sequence). Trimming shortened V by 0 bases and J by 3 bases, and 11 bases separated the two germline ends. The CDR3 extends over 15 amino acids. For the CDR3, the DNA is TGTGCCAGCAGCTTGGGTGGGGGAAATACAGATACGCAGTATTTT. As protein: CASSLGGGNTDTQYF. Full variable domain (missing parts from reference TRBV5-5 and TRBJ2-3): DAGVTQSPTHLIKTRGQQVTLRCSPISGHKSVSWYQQVLGQGPQFIFQYYEKEERGRGNFPDRFSARQFPNYSSELNVNALLLGDSALYLCASSLGGGNTDTQYFGPGTRLTVL.

This clone has a handful of counts. The rearrangement links TRBV7-2 to TRBJ1-2; a possible D gene is TRBD1 (5 bases). With 11 bases removed from V and 4 bases from J, the gap between germline ends came to 14 bases. CDR3 length: 12 amino acids. CDR1 and CDR2 (germline): SGHTA, FQGNSA. Here the CDR3 reads CAGSRDGYGYTF. The CDR3 coding sequence is TGTGCCGGATCCCGGGACGGCTATGGCTACACCTTC.

The count of this clone is one. The chain uses TRBV4-2 and TRBJ2-7; D unresolved. V was shortened by 6 bases and J by 0 bases, with 9 bases between the two germline ends. The CDR3 is made up of 13 amino acids. Germline CDR1 reads LGHNA; CDR2 reads YNFKEQ. CDR3 DNA: TGTGCCAGCAGAATGGGGTCCTCCTACGAGCAGTACTTC. It is translated as CASRMGSSYEQYF.

The V and J genes are TRBV14 and TRBJ1-4, with D possibly matching TRBD1 (5 bases). The germline V gene has CDR1 SGHDN and CDR2 FVKESK. Trimming took off 0 bases at V and 7 bases at J, with 12 bases between the two ends. This CDR3 spans 15 amino acids. As DNA, the CDR3 is TGTGCCAGCAGCCAAGATCAGGGAAGGGGTGAAAAACTGTTTTTT. Protein: CASSQDQGRGEKLFF.

This sequence joins TRBV10-2 and TRBJ2-7; unclear D gene. V was clipped by 4 bases and J by 4 bases, with 5 bases between them. CDR1 is WSHSY, CDR2 SAAADI, per germline. The CDR3 sequence is 11 residues long. The CDR3: CASSGQYEQYF. In DNA form, the CDR3 reads TGCGCCAGCAGTGGCCAGTACGAGCAGTACTTC.

The chain recombines TRBV5-4 with TRBJ1-6, with a possible D match to TRBD1 (6 bases). The CDR3 length is 14 residues. Germline V gene data show CDR1 as SGHNT and CDR2 as YYREEE (reference sequence). Trimming removed 0 bases from V and 10 bases from J, with 11 bases in between. The DNA for the CDR3 is TGTGCCAGCAGCTTGGACAGGGCTAGGTCACCCCTCCACTTT. Encoded protein: CASSLDRARSPLHF.

J is TRBJ2-3 and V is TRBV21-1. TRBV21-1 is flagged as a pseudogene. The CDR3 spans 17 residues. The CDR3 spells CASSNLLGISSTDTQYF. The CDR3 nucleotides read TGTGCCAGCAGCAACCTTCTTGGGATCAGTAGCACAGATACGCAGTATTTT.

The V gene is TRBV5-1, the J gene TRBJ2-5, with 7 bases identical to TRBD1. Trimming cost V 3 bases and J 5 bases; bases outside gene matches: 4. Per germline, CDR1 SGHRS and CDR2 YFSETQ. The CDR3 loop spans 13 amino acids. The CDR3 DNA follows: TGCGCCAGCAGCTCGACAGGGTGGGAGACCCAGTACTTC. It encodes CASSSTGWETQYF.

The gene calls are TRBV18 and TRBJ1-2; D is uncertain. The length of the CDR3 is 12 residues. Germline assignment: CDR1 KGHSH and CDR2 LQKENI. Deletions cut 4 bases from V and 6 bases from J, with 9 bases between. CDR3 in amino acids: CASSREVDGYTF. The DNA of the CDR3 is TGTGCCAGCTCACGAGAGGTGGATGGCTACACCTTC.

This rearrangement joins TRBV4-2 to TRBJ2-1; 10 nucleotides agree with TRBD1. Trimming at V came to 3 bases and at J to 6 bases, leaving 8 bases not matched to a gene. The CDR3 loop spans 16 amino acids. CDR1 and CDR2 (germline): LGHNA, YNFKEQ. In DNA form, the CDR3 reads TGTGCCAGCAGCCACCCCGAGGGGACAGGGGTCAATGAGCAGTTCTTC. Its translation: CASSHPEGTGVNEQFF.

By frequency in the sample, this clone is medium-sized (0.01 to 0.1%). CDR3 DNA: TGTGCCAGCAGTTACCCATGGACAGGCTATGGCTACACCTTC. It specifies CASSYPWTGYGYTF. The rearrangement joins TRBV6-8 to TRBJ1-2; 7 nucleotides align to TRBD1. The CDR3 has 14 amino acids. Germline CDR1 reads MNHGY; CDR2 reads SAAAGT. Trimming at V came to 2 bases and at J to 4 bases, leaving 4 bases not matched to a gene.

This clone was recorded only once. This rearrangement joins TRBV19 to TRBJ2-3; a possible D gene is TRBD2 (5 bases). The CDR3 is 14 residues long. V lost 6 bases to trimming and J lost 2 bases, with 12 bases between them. Germline values: CDR1 LNHDA, CDR2 SQIVND (reference sequence). Here the CDR3 DNA reads TGTGCCAGTAGCCCACTAGAAACCACAGATACGCAGTATTTT. Translated: CASSPLETTDTQYF.